The present entry profiles one T cell receptor (beta chain) with its context. Its antigen target is currently unknown. Base-call qualities are not available, and no considerably larger clone is one nucleotide away. The record originates from a study of CD8 T cells in Susac syndrome (dated by TCRdb to the late 2010s). Turning to the overall study: Repertoire sequencing was used to test whether CD8+ T cell activation and differentiation in Susac syndrome was antigen driven. Clonality of the CD8+ T cell repertoire was compared between about a dozen healthy donors, 14 Susac syndrome patients and under 16 multiple sclerosis patients. Overall results and qualifications from the work: The study acknowledged that relatively few individuals were included in the TCR sequencing and HLA analysis.

RNA was extracted using the RNeasy kit, and about 0.45 to 1 ug of the RNA was reverse transcribed with random hexamers. TCR beta CDR3 regions were amplified with the immunoSEQ multiplex PCR assay covering 54 Vbeta and 13 Jbeta segments. PCR amplification bias was corrected using a synthetic template baseline for primer optimization and computational correction. In the source study's methods: Reads were annotated to V, D and J genes according to IMGT and were analyzed with immunoSEQ Analyzer, with only productive sequences retained. Clonality was calculated as one minus the Shannon entropy normalized by log2 of the number of productive unique sequences. Public and private clones were assessed among the 100 most prevalent clones of each patient and control. Susac-specific clones were defined as absent from healthy and MS cohorts, 850 to 1,300 published viral clones and other ImmuneACCESS disease sequences. Clones were called with MiXCR by TCRdb after fastp trimmed the public reads at Q25, and only in-frame beta chains were retained. Each CDR3 protein appears once, grouped with its most common genes and DNA. The V and J calls shown here were made by TCRdb, not taken from the authors' results. In this sample the table shows 75,000 to 95,000 distinct CDR3 sequences, about 91% of which occur a single time. 0.5% to 0.65% of the sample is in the top ten clones.

In the germline V gene, CDR1 corresponds to SQVTM and CDR2 to ANQGSEA. Counted from cysteine to phenylalanine, this CDR3 has 14 amino acids. The read is trimmed to its CDR3 DNA, 42 bases read in frame from base 1. V is cut back by 6 bases and J by 4 bases, with 6 bases in the junction unmatched. High-throughput TCR beta sequencing profiled peripheral blood CD8+ and CD4+ T cells from healthy donors, Susac syndrome patients and multiple sclerosis patients. Treatment-naive patients with stable or active relapsing-remitting disease fulfilling revised McDonald criteria were used as multiple sclerosis controls. CD8+ TEMRA cells were enriched by FACS, while bulk CD8+ and CD4+ T cells were purified by magnetic negative isolation. Blood was collected in EDTA tubes and processed within 24 hours, with PBMCs isolated through density gradient centrifugation. PBMCs intended for TCR sequencing were frozen in liquid nitrogen and were later thawed in a 37 degrees C water bath. The sorted or isolated CD4+, CD8+ and CD8+ TEMRA cells had a purity of 90% or higher.

Sequencing was carried out using CD8+ T cells from PBMCs. This sequence uses TRBV29-1 and TRBJ2-7, with TRBD2 matching 13 junction bases. This clonotype was obtained from a human donor with multiple sclerosis. The DNA is TGCAGCGTAAGGACTAGCGGGAGAAATTACGAGCAGTACTTC. Its protein is CSVRTSGRNYEQYF.